Below, 13 T cell receptor beta chains from the same sample are listed, as sequenced in a study of blood T cell repertoires in COVID-19. Assay used: immunoSEQ multiplex PCR; TCRdb lists only in-frame clones, some missing. The data show hundreds of thousands of clones, around 88% seen once. The sample was PBMCs or T cells enriched from blood (not recorded which). These receptor sequences come from a man aged 35 to 55 who had recovered from COVID-19.

J is TRBJ2-7 and V is TRBV19; 9 nucleotides align to TRBD1. CDR3 size: 14 residues. V gave up 10 bases and J gave up 1 base; unmatched junction bases: 8. Germline V gene sequence: CDR1 LNHDA, CDR2 SQIVND (reference sequence). CDR3 amino acids: CATQRQGVSYEQYF. For the CDR3, the DNA is TGTGCCACCCAAAGACAGGGGGTTTCCTACGAGCAGTACTTC.

The rearrangement uses TRBV24-1 and TRBJ2-5, with D possibly TRBD1 on 6 matching bases. V lost 10 bases to trimming and J lost 4 bases, with 18 bases between them. Looked up from germline, CDR1 is KGHDR and CDR2 is SFDVKD. This CDR3 has 14 residues. The DNA for the CDR3 is TGTGCCACTTCATCCGGACAGCCGGGAGAGACCCAGTACTTC. Translating it yields CATSSGQPGETQYF.

The chain links TRBV7-8 to TRBJ1-2; perhaps TRBD1 as D (6 bases). The CDR3 consists of 13 residues. Germline lookup yields CDR1 SGHVS and CDR2 FQNEAQ. Trimming removed 5 bases at V and 4 bases at J, with 11 bases between. As DNA, the CDR3 is TGTGCCAGCAGCCGTACAGGGACCTATGGCTACACCTTC. This sequence encodes CASSRTGTYGYTF.

This clone was detected once. CDR3 amino acids: CASSLAPTGGENTEAFF. CDR3 sequence (DNA): TGTGCCAGCAGCTTAGCCCCCACAGGGGGCGAGAACACTGAAGCTTTCTTT. The rearrangement uses TRBV7-8 and TRBJ1-1, with 9 positions matching TRBD1. The CDR3 is made up of 17 amino acids. The germline V gene has CDR1 SGHVS and CDR2 FQNEAQ. Trimming removed 0 bases from V and 1 base from J; junction bases left unmatched: 6. Full variable domain (outside the CDR3, taken from reference TRBV7-8 and TRBJ1-1): GAGVSQSPRYKVAKRGQDVALRCDPISGHVSLFWYQQALGQGPEFLTYFQNEAQLDKSGLPSDRFFAERPEGSVSTLKIQRTQQEDSAVYLCASSLAPTGGENTEAFFGQGTRLTVV.

The chain employs TRBV4-1 and TRBJ2-1; D might be TRBD2 (6 bases). Germline lookup yields CDR1 MGHRA and CDR2 YSYEKL. The V end lost 4 bases, the J end lost 7 bases, and 17 bases lay between the germline ends. This CDR3 region has 15 residues. CDR3 bases: TGCGCCAGCAGCCCCTCAAGGACTATCCTAAATGAGCAGTTCTTC. Translation: CASSPSRTILNEQFF.

The chain combines TRBV21-1 with TRBJ2-6; the table's TRBD2 call for D was not verified on the DNA. TRBV21-1 is assigned pseudogene status. This CDR3 has 20 residues. CDR3 in DNA: TGTGCCAGCAGCAAAACCCGGGGTAGAGGCCGAGGGTCCGGGGCCAACGTCCTGACTTTC. Residues: CASSKTRGRGRGSGANVLTF.

The chain recombines TRBV7-3 with TRBJ2-1, with 9 bases that match TRBD2. V shed 5 bases, J shed 5 bases, and the junction held 10 bases outside the gene matches. The germline gives CDR1 SGHTA, CDR2 FQGTGA. The CDR3 sequence is 16 residues long. The chain's CDR3 is CASSPSPGLAHNEQFF. The CDR3 nucleotides are TGTGCCAGCAGCCCATCGCCGGGACTAGCCCACAATGAGCAGTTCTTC.

The genes are TRBV6-2 or TRBV6-3 and TRBJ1-5, with D possibly matching TRBD1 (6 bases). CDR3 length: 16 amino acids. V gave up 5 bases and J gave up 4 bases, with 18 bases separating them. CDR1 MNHEY and CDR2 SVGEGT come from the germline V gene. The CDR3 nucleotides are TGTGCCAGCAGTCTCCTCGGGGGGGGGCTTAATCAGCCCCAGCATTTT. It specifies CASSLLGGGLNQPQHF.

This rearrangement joins TRBV5-1 to TRBJ1-5; no clear D. The CDR3 totals 14 residues. V was shortened by 8 bases and J by 2 bases, with 14 bases between the two germline ends. In germline, CDR1 is SGHRS, CDR2 YFSETQ. CDR3 nucleotides: TGCGCCAGTGCCCTCGACGGGGGCAATCAGCCCCAGCATTTT. Residues: CASALDGGNQPQHF.

V and J are TRBV18 and TRBJ2-7; 7 positions agree with TRBD1. CDR3 size: 14 residues. V shed 3 bases and J 2 bases; nucleotides not matched to a gene: 4. Germline CDR1 and CDR2: KGHSH and LQKENI. Written as DNA, the CDR3 is TGTGCCAGCTCACCTGACAGGGTACCCTACGAGCAGTACTTC. Translated: CASSPDRVPYEQYF.

This chain connects TRBV6-2 or TRBV6-3 to TRBJ1-4; D is unresolved. This CDR3 comprises 14 residues. V was clipped by 5 bases and J by 6 bases, with 13 bases between them. Germline V gene lookup returns CDR1 MNHEY and CDR2 SVGEGT. The CDR3: CASSTPPDDEKLFF. CDR3 nucleotide sequence: TGTGCCAGCAGTACACCACCCGATGATGAAAAACTGTTTTTT.

The chain uses TRBV29-1 and TRBJ2-2; D call uncertain. Germline V gene sequence: CDR1 SQVTM, CDR2 ANQGSEA. The CDR3 contains 12 residues. Trimming cost V 4 bases and J 4 bases, with 7 bases left between them. The CDR3 protein is CSVVSGTGELFF. The DNA of the CDR3 is TGCAGCGTTGTCTCCGGCACCGGGGAGCTGTTTTTT.

The chain links TRBV3-1 (or the pseudogene TRBV3-2) to TRBJ2-5; 9 positions agree with TRBD2. Germline CDR1 reads LGHDT; CDR2 reads YNNKEL (reference sequence). This CDR3 has 15 amino acids. Unmatched junction bases numbered 4, after V lost 4 bases and J lost 1 base. The CDR3, as DNA: TGTGCCAGCAGCCGAGCGGGGGGATTCCAAGAGACCCAGTACTTC. Translated, it gives CASSRAGGFQETQYF.